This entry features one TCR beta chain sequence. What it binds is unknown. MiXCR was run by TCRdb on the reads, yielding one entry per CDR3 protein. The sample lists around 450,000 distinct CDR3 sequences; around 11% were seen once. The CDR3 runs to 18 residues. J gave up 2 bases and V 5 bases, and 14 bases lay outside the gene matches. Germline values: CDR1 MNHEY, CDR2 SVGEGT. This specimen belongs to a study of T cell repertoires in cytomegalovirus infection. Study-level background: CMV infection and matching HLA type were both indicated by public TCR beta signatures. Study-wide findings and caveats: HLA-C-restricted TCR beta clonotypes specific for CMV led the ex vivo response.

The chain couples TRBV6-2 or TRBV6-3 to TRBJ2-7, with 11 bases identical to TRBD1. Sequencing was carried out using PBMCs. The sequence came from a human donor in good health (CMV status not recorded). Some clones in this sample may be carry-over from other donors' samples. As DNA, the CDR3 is TGTGCCAGCAGTAAAGGGCGAATAGGACAGGGGGCGACCTACGAGCAGTACTTC. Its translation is CASSKGRIGQGATYEQYF.